The 26 T cell receptor beta chains given below trace back to one sample, sequenced in a study of T cell responses to AZD1222 COVID-19 vaccine. Data came from immunoSEQ multiplex PCR; TCRdb stores just in-frame clones and leaves some out. The table has fewer than 120,000 clones, roughly nine tenths seen once. Sequencing was performed on peripheral blood, taken on day 0 of AZD1222 vaccination. These receptors were obtained from an adult in good health.

This chain links TRBV29-1 with TRBJ1-2, with TRBD1 matching 10 bases. This CDR3 contains 15 residues. Germline V gives CDR1 SQVTM, CDR2 ANQGSEA. Trimming at V came to 1 base and at J to 6 bases, leaving 8 bases not matched to a gene. The CDR3 coding sequence is TGCAGCGTTGAAGGGGGACAGGGGACGGTTGATGGCTACACCTTC. It yields the protein CSVEGGQGTVDGYTF.

The V gene is TRBV10-2, the J gene TRBJ1-2; TRBD1 matches at 12 bases. Germline V CDR1 and CDR2: WSHSY, SAAADI. This CDR3 has 14 residues. The V gene end was trimmed by 7 bases and the J gene end by 8 bases; junction bases not matched to a gene: 8. CDR3 loop: CASKRGQGARGYTF. The CDR3 DNA sequence: TGCGCCAGCAAAAGGGGACAGGGGGCGCGGGGCTACACCTTC.

The chain carries TRBV19 and TRBJ1-1; 7 nucleotides match TRBD1. Germline V gene data show CDR1 as LNHDA and CDR2 as SQIVND (reference sequence). Trimming took 5 bases from V and 0 from J; bases not matched to a gene: 6. This CDR3 contains 15 residues. CDR3 sequence: CASSPGTVMNTEAFF. CDR3 nucleotides: TGTGCCAGTAGTCCAGGGACAGTCATGAACACTGAAGCTTTCTTT.

The V gene is TRBV5-8, the J gene TRBJ1-3; D remains ambiguous. V was clipped by 2 bases and J by 3 bases, with 6 bases between them. CDR3 length: 13 amino acids. CDR1 is SGHTS and CDR2 is YDEGEE in the germline V gene. In nucleotides, the CDR3 is TGTGCCAGCAGCTTCAACAATGGAAACACCATATATTTT. This sequence encodes CASSFNNGNTIYF.

CDR3 nucleotide sequence: TGCGCCAGCAGAAAGAGGGACAGGGTCTATGGCTACACCTTC. Translating it yields CASRKRDRVYGYTF. The V call is TRBV10-2, the J call TRBJ1-2; 9 nucleotides align to TRBD1. CDR3 size: 14 residues. Trimming at V came to 6 bases and at J to 4 bases, leaving 6 bases not matched to a gene. Germline lookup yields CDR1 WSHSY and CDR2 SAAADI.

The count of this clone is one. V gene TRBV2 combines with J gene TRBJ2-1, with TRBD2 as a possible D gene (6 bases). Trimming shortened V by 6 bases and J by 2 bases, and 17 bases separated the two germline ends. Looked up from germline, CDR1 is SNHLY and CDR2 is FYNNEI. CDR3 length equals 16 residues. In nucleotides, the CDR3 is TGTGCCAGCAGCGCCAGGACTACCCTTCCCTACAATGAGCAGTTCTTC. As protein: CASSARTTLPYNEQFF.

This clone was seen just once. V is TRBV10-3 and J is TRBJ2-5; D is ambiguous. Germline V gene lookup returns CDR1 ENHRY and CDR2 SYGVKD. The CDR3 has 13 residues. The V and J ends lost 0 bases and 5 bases respectively, with 7 bases between them. This chain's CDR3 is CAISESNPETQYF. The CDR3 DNA reads TGTGCCATCAGTGAGTCGAATCCGGAGACCCAGTACTTC.

This clone was counted a single time. This sequence joins TRBV30 and TRBJ1-6, with D maybe TRBD1 (5 bases). The CDR3 loop spans 15 amino acids. V lost 4 bases to trimming and J lost 1 base, with 11 bases between them. CDR1 and CDR2 from the germline V gene are GTSNPN and SVGIG (reference sequence). CDR3 DNA sequence: TGTGCCTGGACGGGGCCGGGGTCCTATAATTCACCCCTCCACTTT. This gives the protein CAWTGPGSYNSPLHF.

The chain links TRBV28 to TRBJ2-7; D is ambiguous. Germline V lookup: CDR1 MDHEN, CDR2 SYDVKM. This CDR3 has 15 residues. The V and J ends lost 1 base and 0 bases respectively, with 10 bases between them. CDR3 coding DNA: TGTGCCAGCAGTTTATCTTCTCTGGGCTCCTACGAGCAGTACTTC. It specifies CASSLSSLGSYEQYF.

The chain carries TRBV27 and TRBJ2-5; D remains unclear. Trimming cost V 8 bases and J 2 bases, with 9 bases left between them. CDR3 length equals 12 residues. Germline-derived CDR1 and CDR2 are MNHEY and SMNVEV (reference sequence). The CDR3 is CASGRDQETQYF. CDR3 in DNA: TGTGCCAGCGGAAGGGATCAAGAGACCCAGTACTTC.

This clone was seen a few times. The CDR3 is CASSAHNEQFF. The CDR3 DNA reads as TGTGCCAGCAGCGCACACAATGAGCAGTTCTTC. The V call is TRBV9, the J call TRBJ2-1; D ambiguous. Looked up from germline, CDR1 is SGDLS and CDR2 is YYNGEE. Trimming pared 3 bases from V and 5 bases from J, leaving 3 bases between. This CDR3 is built from 11 residues.

This sequence joins TRBV5-1 and TRBJ1-1; no definite D call. The CDR3 runs 15 residues. Germline V lookup: CDR1 SGHRS, CDR2 YFSETQ. V lost 0 bases to trimming and J lost 0 bases, with 9 bases between them. The CDR3 loop reads CASSLDPVMNTEAFF. CDR3 coding DNA: TGCGCCAGCAGCTTGGATCCGGTTATGAACACTGAAGCTTTCTTT.

On this clone: Different DNA sequences within this sample yield the same CDR3. The chain employs TRBV2 and TRBJ2-7; the D is unclear. CDR1 is SNHLY and CDR2 is FYNNEI in the germline V gene. Trimming left V 3 bases short and J 3 bases short, with 6 bases between. CDR3 size: 12 residues. CDR3 in DNA: TGTGCCAGCAGTGAGCTAAGCTACGAGCAGTACTTC. This sequence encodes CASSELSYEQYF. Supplemented by reference TRBV2 and TRBJ2-7, the full variable domain reads EPEVTQTPSHQVTQMGQEVILRCVPISNHLYFYWYRQILGQKVEFLVSFYNNEISEKSEIFDDQFSVERPDGSNFTLKIRSTKLEDSAMYFCASSELSYEQYFGPGTRLTVT.

The CDR3 reads CASSLGGAENSPLHF. The DNA of the CDR3 is TGTGCCAGCAGCTTAGGGGGCGCGGAGAATTCACCCCTCCACTTT. The chain carries TRBV7-2 and TRBJ1-6; a weak D match, TRBD1 (5 bases). The CDR3 runs to 15 residues. CDR1 SGHTA and CDR2 FQGNSA come from the germline V gene. Between the trimmed V and J ends, which lost 1 base and 7 bases, there was a span of 11 bases.

This chain links TRBV19 with TRBJ1-1; D possibly corresponds to TRBD1 (5 bases). From germline, CDR1 is LNHDA and CDR2 SQIVND (reference sequence). V shed 3 bases and J shed 5 bases, with 10 bases lying between them. The CDR3 is 13 residues long. CDR3 nucleotide sequence: TGTGCCAGTAGTATGGATGGGGGTACTGAAGCTTTCTTT. It yields the protein CASSMDGGTEAFF.

The chain joins TRBV7-2 to TRBJ1-3, with a possible D match to TRBD1 (6 bases). This CDR3 is 18 amino acids long. V was shortened by 2 bases and J by 1 base, with 18 bases between the two germline ends. Germline loops: CDR1 SGHTA, CDR2 FQGNSA. The chain's CDR3 is CASSLRTRGRGSGNTIYF. The CDR3 bases are TGTGCCAGCAGCTTACGAACGAGGGGCAGGGGATCTGGAAACACCATATATTTT.

V gene TRBV5-4 combines with J gene TRBJ2-7, with a possible D match to TRBD2 (5 bases). The ends were cut back, 1 base at V and 4 bases at J, with 6 bases in the middle. The CDR3 spans 12 residues. CDR1 is SGHNT and CDR2 is YYREEE in the germline V gene (reference sequence). In DNA, the CDR3 is TGTGCCAGCAGCTTGCGGGATTACGAGCAGTACTTC. It yields the protein CASSLRDYEQYF.

The chain employs TRBV27 and TRBJ2-2, with 9 bases fitting TRBD1. The CDR3 spans 18 residues. The V and J ends lost 2 bases and 4 bases, in that order; junction bases with no gene match: 11. The germline CDR1 and CDR2 sequences are MNHEY and SMNVEV (reference sequence). The CDR3 sequence: CASSLLVTGGMGTGELFF. CDR3 DNA: TGTGCCAGCAGTTTACTGGTTACAGGGGGCATGGGCACCGGGGAGCTGTTTTTT.

V gene TRBV3-1 (or the pseudogene TRBV3-2) combines with J gene TRBJ1-2; 7 bases are shared with TRBD1. CDR1 and CDR2 (germline): LGHDT, YNNKEL (reference sequence). V dropped 2 bases and J dropped 8; count of bases not matched to a gene: 5. The CDR3 is 13 amino acids. The CDR3 sequence is CASSQNRGGGYTF. The CDR3 nucleotides are TGTGCCAGCAGCCAAAACAGGGGTGGCGGCTACACCTTC.

The rearrangement joins TRBV6-1 to TRBJ2-1; the D is unclear. The germline V gene encodes CDR1 MNHNS and CDR2 SASEGT. The CDR3 is 15 amino acids. Deletions cut 2 bases from V and 1 base from J, with 9 bases between. CDR3 sequence: CASSEPPRSYNEQFF. Written as DNA, the CDR3 is TGTGCCAGCAGTGAACCCCCGAGATCCTACAATGAGCAGTTCTTC.

This chain links TRBV19 with TRBJ1-5, with 9 bases fitting TRBD1. The length of the CDR3 is 15 residues. V shed 6 bases, J shed 0 bases, and the junction held 3 bases outside the gene matches. Per the germline V gene, CDR1 is LNHDA and CDR2 is SQIVND (reference sequence). CDR3 protein: CASSGTGNSNQPQHF. For the CDR3, the DNA is TGTGCCAGTAGCGGGACAGGGAATAGCAATCAGCCCCAGCATTTT.

J is TRBJ2-7 and V is TRBV9; a weak D match, TRBD2 (6 bases). V was cut by 0 bases and J by 7 bases, with 11 bases left in between. Germline V gene lookup returns CDR1 SGDLS and CDR2 YYNGEE. CDR3 length: 13 amino acids. The CDR3, as DNA: TGTGCCAGCAGCGTAGATGAAGGGAGGGAGCAGTACTTC. This sequence encodes CASSVDEGREQYF.

The DNA of the CDR3 is TGTGCCAGCAGCTTATCTGGAAGCGGTCAGCGCACAGATACGCAGTATTTT. This translates into CASSLSGSGQRTDTQYF. The rearrangement joins TRBV11-2 to TRBJ2-3; possibly TRBD2 for D (5 bases). Germline CDR1 reads SGHAT; CDR2 reads FQNNGV. This CDR3 is 17 amino acids long. Trimming removed 2 bases from V and 1 base from J, with 16 bases in between.

This clone is a singleton in its sample. The chain carries TRBV6-5 and TRBJ2-6, with a possible D match to TRBD2 (5 bases). This CDR3 is 16 amino acids long. The V and J ends lost 2 bases and 2 bases respectively, with 10 bases between them. The germline V gene has CDR1 MNHEY and CDR2 SVGAGI. Here the CDR3 reads CASSYRDSPGANVLTF. The CDR3 DNA follows: TGTGCCAGCAGTTACCGGGATTCGCCTGGGGCCAACGTCCTGACTTTC.

The chain uses TRBV12-5 and TRBJ1-1, with TRBD1 as a possible D gene (6 bases). Germline CDR1 is LGHNT and CDR2 is FRNRAP. CDR3 length: 17 residues. Trimming removed 2 bases at V and 4 bases at J, with 20 bases between. In DNA, the CDR3 is TGTGCTAGTGGTTTGTCGACTGGGGGCCCGAAGGGCACTGAAGCTTTCTTT. It is translated as CASGLSTGGPKGTEAFF.

The chain combines TRBV5-1 with TRBJ1-2, with D maybe TRBD1 (6 bases). CDR3 size: 15 residues. Germline CDR1 SGHRS, CDR2 YFSETQ. V lost 0 bases, J lost 8 bases, and 17 bases lay in between. The CDR3 here is CASSLDFAGAEGYTF. As DNA, the CDR3 is TGCGCCAGCAGCTTGGATTTCGCAGGGGCGGAAGGCTACACCTTC.